This T cell receptor (beta chain) was recorded in a study of molecular identifiers for immune sequencing clone quantification. TCRdb re-derived calls from the PCR reads in MiXCR, one entry per CDR3 protein. The sample comprises some 580,000 distinct CDR3 sequences, about 25% of which are singletons, and about 0.78% rests with the top ten. This clonotype came up a few times. After removal of 3 bases from V and 5 bases from J, the junction contained 10 bases not matched to a gene. This CDR3 has 16 amino acids. CDR1 and CDR2 (germline): MGHRA, YSYEKL. Sequencing used naive CD8+ T cells from blood, with Jurkat cell RNA spiked in. Subset indicated: FACS-sorted CD8+CD4-CCR7+CD45RA+ naive T cells. The chain is built from TRBV4-1 and TRBJ2-3, with 8 bases fitting TRBD2. The clonotype was recovered from a human donor in good health. Some libraries in this study had Jurkat cell RNA spiked in. CDR3 nucleotide sequence: TGCGCCAGCAGCCAGCGCCGGGGGGGGGGCGGAGATACGCAGTATTTT. This encodes CASSQRRGGGGDTQYF.